The 8 T cell receptor beta chains presented below share a single source sample, sequenced in a study of T cell clones after liver transplantation. Sequencing used immunoSEQ multiplex PCR; TCRdb keeps in-frame clones, though not all of them. Of about 75,000 clones in the sample, roughly nine tenths were seen once. The sequencing here drew on CD4+ T cells from blood, taken before liver transplant. These receptor sequences come from a human donor who received a liver transplant.

This clone has just a few counts. The V call is TRBV30, the J call TRBJ2-1; 8 bases are a match to TRBD2. The germline V gene encodes CDR1 GTSNPN and CDR2 SVGIG (reference sequence). CDR3 size: 14 residues. J gave up 4 bases and V 5 bases, and 7 bases lay outside the gene matches. The CDR3 coding sequence is TGTGCCTGGGGTGGATCGGGAGGGTACAATGAGCAGTTCTTC. This codes for CAWGGSGGYNEQFF.

The V and J genes are TRBV18 and TRBJ2-3; D not resolved. Germline V gives CDR1 KGHSH, CDR2 LQKENI. Trimming stripped 6 bases from V and 3 bases from J, with 25 bases between. CDR3 length: 18 residues. Here the CDR3 reads CASSPTPSYEATTDTQYF. CDR3 DNA sequence: TGTGCCAGCTCGCCCACTCCTAGTTACGAGGCCACGACAGATACGCAGTATTTT.

The CDR3 bases are TGTGCCAGTAGTGGACAGGGGATCACTGAAGCTTTCTTT. The encoded protein is CASSGQGITEAFF. V usage is TRBV19 and J usage is TRBJ1-1; TRBD1 matches 9 bases. The CDR3 totals 13 residues. V shed 5 bases, J shed 4 bases, and the junction held 2 bases outside the gene matches. Per the germline V gene, CDR1 is LNHDA and CDR2 is SQIVND (reference sequence).

The chain links TRBV2 to TRBJ2-4, with TRBD2 matching 9 bases. The CDR3 totals 14 residues. The germline CDR1 and CDR2 sequences are SNHLY and FYNNEI. V was clipped by 5 bases and J by 6 bases; unmatched bases: 5. CDR3 in amino acids: CASSLREGVNIQYF. The CDR3 bases are TGTGCCAGCAGTTTGCGGGAGGGCGTAAACATTCAGTACTTC.

This chain joins TRBV5-1 and TRBJ2-5; no clear D. The CDR3 totals 12 residues. Between the trimmed V and J ends, which lost 0 bases and 5 bases, there was a span of 5 bases. Germline CDR1 is SGHRS and CDR2 is YFSETQ. The chain's CDR3 is CASSLALETQYF. The CDR3 DNA follows: TGCGCCAGCAGCTTGGCCCTGGAGACCCAGTACTTC.

This chain links TRBV29-1 with TRBJ2-1; TRBD1 might be the D (7 bases). The germline gives CDR1 SQVTM, CDR2 ANQGSEA. This CDR3 region has 14 residues. Trimming left V 6 bases short and J 0 bases short, with 12 bases between. CDR3 nucleotides: TGCAGCGTGGGGGGACAGAACTCCTACAATGAGCAGTTCTTC. Protein: CSVGGQNSYNEQFF.

The V gene is TRBV6-1, the J gene TRBJ1-4; no firm D call. Per the germline V gene, CDR1 is MNHNS and CDR2 is SASEGT. This CDR3 has 17 residues. Trimming pared 0 bases from V and 4 bases from J, leaving 15 bases between. In DNA, the CDR3 is TGTGCCAGCAGTGAAGCAGTTTCGGTTGTAGGTAATGAAAAACTGTTTTTT. Amino acids: CASSEAVSVVGNEKLFF.

This sequence joins TRBV21-1 and TRBJ2-6; the DNA was not compared with TRBD2, the D call given in the table. TRBV21-1 constitutes a pseudogene. The CDR3 has 20 amino acids. CDR3 nucleotides: TGTGCCAGCAGCAAAGTTTACGGGACTAGCGGGACATTGAAGGCCAACGTCCTGACTTTC. It codes for CASSKVYGTSGTLKANVLTF.